A single sample is the source of the 27 T cell receptor beta chains below, sequenced in a study of blood T cell repertoires in COVID-19. Produced via immunoSEQ multiplex PCR; TCRdb's table is partial and in-frame only. The sample shows some 250,000 clones, 65% to 85% of them seen only once. The material sequenced was peripheral blood. Receptors originate from a man aged 40-55 years with active or convalescent COVID-19.

The genes are TRBV18 and TRBJ2-2; D uncertain. Looked up from germline, CDR1 is KGHSH and CDR2 is LQKENI. Trimming left V 0 bases short and J 0 bases short, with 5 bases between. The CDR3 is made up of 15 amino acids. In DNA, the CDR3 is TGTGCCAGCTCACCACCCAGTACGAACACCGGGGAGCTGTTTTTT. It codes for CASSPPSTNTGELFF.

This clone was counted once. The chain has TRBV11-2 and TRBJ2-5; D possibly corresponds to TRBD2 (6 bases). Germline V lookup: CDR1 SGHAT, CDR2 FQNNGV. The CDR3 length is 16 residues. Deletions cut 4 bases from V and 3 bases from J, with 18 bases between. CDR3 coding DNA: TGTGCCAGCAGCTCCCGAACCGGGACTGAAAAAGAGACCCAGTACTTC. Translation gives CASSSRTGTEKETQYF.

This chain links TRBV19 with TRBJ1-2; D gene uncertain. V lost 3 bases to trimming and J lost 7 bases, with 9 bases between them. CDR1 LNHDA and CDR2 SQIVND come from the germline V gene (reference sequence). The CDR3 length is 12 residues. CDR3 amino acids: CASSMMRAGYTF. The CDR3 DNA reads TGTGCCAGTAGTATGATGAGGGCTGGCTACACCTTC.

This clone has more than one count but fewer than ten. The chain employs TRBV7-3 and TRBJ1-2, with 9 nucleotides matching TRBD1. V was clipped by 4 bases and J by 6 bases; unmatched bases: 3. Looked up from germline, CDR1 is SGHTA and CDR2 is FQGTGA. The CDR3 loop spans 13 amino acids. The CDR3 spells CASSSTGGDGYTF. The CDR3 nucleotides are TGTGCCAGCAGCTCGACAGGGGGAGATGGCTACACCTTC. The full variable domain, rest sourced from reference TRBV7-3 and TRBJ1-2, is GAGVSQTPSNKVTEKGKYVELRCDPISGHTALYWYRQSLGQGPEFLIYFQGTGAADDSGLPNDRFFAVRPEGSVSTLKIQRTERGDSAVYLCASSSTGGDGYTFGSGTRLTVV.

The sample holds one count of this clone. The chain employs TRBV14 and TRBJ1-3; D is uncertain. V was pared by 4 bases and J by 0 bases, with 7 bases between. The CDR3 spans 14 residues. The germline gives CDR1 SGHDN, CDR2 FVKESK. CDR3 coding DNA: TGTGCCAGCAGCCTTGCCAGCTCTGGAAACACCATATATTTT. Translating gives CASSLASSGNTIYF.

The J gene is TRBJ2-2, the V gene TRBV25-1; D uncertain. This CDR3 is 16 amino acids long. Germline CDR1 reads MGHDK; CDR2 reads SYGVNS. V lost 8 bases to trimming and J lost 1 base, with 17 bases between them. Written as DNA, the CDR3 is TGTGCCAGCTCCTCTTCCGGTCTAGGGAACACCGGGGAGCTGTTTTTT. Its translation is CASSSSGLGNTGELFF.

Comment on this clone: This same CDR3 is encoded by further DNA sequences in the sample. The chain uses TRBV3-1 (or the pseudogene TRBV3-2) and TRBJ2-3, with unresolved D. The germline V and J ends were trimmed by 1 base and 4 bases, with 12 bases remaining between them. Per germline, CDR1 LGHDT and CDR2 YNNKEL (reference sequence). This CDR3 is 15 amino acids long. The CDR3 loop reads CASSQAPSVADTQYF. The CDR3, as DNA: TGTGCCAGCAGCCAAGCACCTAGTGTTGCAGATACGCAGTATTTT.

The V call is TRBV4-3, the J call TRBJ2-7, with 9 positions matching TRBD1. The CDR3 loop spans 15 amino acids. Trimming took 4 bases from V and 3 from J; bases not matched to a gene: 7. The germline CDR1 and CDR2 sequences are LGHNA and YSLEER. In DNA form, the CDR3 reads TGCGCCAGCAGCCCCCAGCGGGACAGGGTCTACGAGCAGTACTTC. It translates to CASSPQRDRVYEQYF.

The J gene is TRBJ2-1, the V gene TRBV5-6; a weak D match, TRBD1 (6 bases). This CDR3 has 14 residues. The germline gives CDR1 SGHDT, CDR2 YYEEEE. V was cut by 9 bases and J by 3 bases, with 16 bases left in between. CDR3 protein: CATRAGASYNEQFF. As DNA, the CDR3 is TGTGCCACACGGGCAGGGGCTAGCTACAATGAGCAGTTCTTC.

The sample holds a few counts of this clone. This rearrangement joins TRBV20-1 to TRBJ2-5, with D possibly matching TRBD1 (6 bases). The CDR3 loop spans 14 amino acids. Germline V gene sequence: CDR1 DFQATT, CDR2 SNEGSKA (reference sequence). V lost 3 bases and J 2 bases, leaving 13 bases between the germline ends. The CDR3 coding sequence is TGCAGTGCTAGTGCTGGGGGCTTACAAGAGACCCAGTACTTC. Translation: CSASAGGLQETQYF.

This chain joins TRBV2 and TRBJ2-5; TRBD1 matches 10 bases. CDR1 and CDR2 from the germline V gene are SNHLY and FYNNEI. There are 14 residues in the CDR3. V lost 5 bases, J lost 5 bases, and 5 bases stayed unmatched. The CDR3 sequence is CASSPGQGWETQYF. CDR3 nucleotides: TGTGCCAGCAGTCCGGGACAGGGGTGGGAGACCCAGTACTTC.

The chain recombines TRBV7-2 with TRBJ1-5, with D possibly TRBD1 on 6 matching bases. Germline V gene sequence: CDR1 SGHTA, CDR2 FQGNSA. CDR3 length: 17 amino acids. The V gene lost 5 bases and the J gene lost 3 bases, with 20 bases spanning the gap. The CDR3 region is CASSPSSRGANNQPQHF. In nucleotides, the CDR3 is TGTGCCAGCAGCCCCAGTTCACGGGGGGCTAACAATCAGCCCCAGCATTTT.

The chain has TRBV30 and TRBJ1-2; the D is unclear. Between the trimmed V and J ends, which lost 1 base and 7 bases, there was a span of 7 bases. CDR1 and CDR2 from the germline V gene are GTSNPN and SVGIG (reference sequence). This CDR3 spans 11 amino acids. This CDR3 is CAWSASGGYTF. Written as DNA, the CDR3 is TGTGCCTGGAGTGCCTCAGGTGGCTACACCTTC. The complete variable domain, with remaining parts taken from reference TRBV30 and TRBJ1-2, reads SQTIHQWPATLVQPVGSPLSLECTVEGTSNPNLYWYRQAAGRGLQLLFYSVGIGQISSEVPQNLSASRPQDRQFILSSKKLLLSDSGFYLCAWSASGGYTFGSGTRLTVV.

The chain uses TRBV9 and TRBJ1-1; a possible D gene is TRBD1 (6 bases). The CDR3 extends over 15 amino acids. CDR1 SGDLS and CDR2 YYNGEE come from the germline V gene. V was trimmed by 3 bases and J by 0 bases, leaving 12 bases between them. The DNA of the CDR3 is TGTGCCAGCAGCGGAGGACAGTATGTGAACACTGAAGCTTTCTTT. This sequence encodes CASSGGQYVNTEAFF. Supplemented by reference TRBV9 and TRBJ1-1, the full variable domain reads DSGVTQTPKHLITATGQRVTLRCSPRSGDLSVYWYQQSLDQGLQFLIQYYNGEERAKGNILERFSAQQFPDLHSELNLSSLELGDSALYFCASSGGQYVNTEAFFGQGTRLTVV.

The count of this clone is one. This sequence joins TRBV27 and TRBJ2-1, with 15 nucleotides matching TRBD2. V shed 7 bases, J shed 4 bases, and the junction held 5 bases outside the gene matches. Germline V gene data show CDR1 as MNHEY and CDR2 as SMNVEV (reference sequence). There are 16 residues in the CDR3. CDR3 in DNA: TGTGCCAGCACCGGGACTAGCGGGAGGTCATACAATGAGCAGTTCTTC. Translated: CASTGTSGRSYNEQFF.

This chain uses TRBV12-5 with TRBJ2-3, with 10 bases aligning to TRBD1. Germline-derived CDR1 and CDR2 are LGHNT and FRNRAP. The CDR3 is made up of 17 amino acids. Trimming took 7 bases from V and 2 from J; bases not matched to a gene: 12. The CDR3 sequence is CASALTMGQGTTDTQYF. DNA for the CDR3: TGTGCTAGTGCCCTCACCATGGGACAGGGGACCACAGATACGCAGTATTTT.

The genes are TRBV11-3 and TRBJ1-6; D unclear. CDR1 SGHNT and CDR2 YENEEA come from the germline V gene. This CDR3 has 15 amino acids. V gave up 1 base and J gave up 4 bases, with 8 bases separating them. The CDR3 DNA reads TGTGCCAGCAGCTTAGGCGGTCCTTATAATTCACCCCTCCACTTT. Protein sequence: CASSLGGPYNSPLHF.

The chain is built from TRBV6-4 and TRBJ1-1, with D hard to call. The length of the CDR3 is 13 residues. CDR1 and CDR2 (germline): MRHNA, SNTAGT. Between the trimmed V and J ends, which lost 5 bases and 5 bases, there was a span of 12 bases. CDR3 nucleotides: TGTGCCAGCAGTCCCGAAGAGGGAACTGAAGCTTTCTTT. Translating gives CASSPEEGTEAFF.

The gene calls are TRBV7-2 and TRBJ1-6, with D perhaps TRBD1 (6 bases). V lost 5 bases to trimming and J lost 10 bases, with 18 bases between them. Germline CDR1 reads SGHTA; CDR2 reads FQGNSA. The CDR3 consists of 15 residues. CDR3 amino acids: CASSPVGQGQSPLHF. Here the CDR3 DNA reads TGTGCCAGCAGCCCCGTCGGGCAGGGACAATCACCCCTCCACTTT.

This chain connects TRBV6-6 to TRBJ1-1, with D possibly TRBD1 on 6 matching bases. Germline CDR1 MNHNY, CDR2 SVGAGI (reference sequence). V lost 6 bases, J lost 2 bases, and 7 bases lay in between. The CDR3 consists of 12 residues. The CDR3 DNA reads as TGTGCCAGCAGGGACAGTAACACTGAAGCTTTCTTT. Its protein product is CASRDSNTEAFF.

The chain recombines TRBV6-5 with TRBJ2-1, with a tentative D call TRBD1 (5 bases). The V end lost 4 bases, the J end lost 0 bases, and 13 bases lay between the germline ends. The CDR3 is 16 residues long. CDR1 and CDR2 from the germline V gene are MNHEY and SVGAGI. The CDR3 DNA follows: TGTGCCAGCAGTTCAATAAGGGGAAGCTCCTACAATGAGCAGTTCTTC. Translating gives CASSSIRGSSYNEQFF.

This clone was found once. V and J are TRBV19 and TRBJ1-3; 8 bases align to TRBD1. The ends lost 6 bases at V and 0 bases at J; junction bases unmatched: 16. CDR3 size: 19 residues. The germline V gene has CDR1 LNHDA and CDR2 SQIVND (reference sequence). For the CDR3, the DNA is TGTGCCAGTAGAAGCGGACAGGGTATTTCCTTTGGCTCTGGAAACACCATATATTTT. This sequence encodes CASRSGQGISFGSGNTIYF.

The chain joins TRBV6-6 to TRBJ1-1; D gene unclear. The V end was cut by 5 bases, the J end by 10 bases, with 26 bases between. Germline CDR1 reads MNHNY; CDR2 reads SVGAGI (reference sequence). The CDR3 spans 16 residues. The CDR3 reads CASSRPGFESNQGAFF. The CDR3 DNA reads TGTGCCAGCAGTCGACCGGGATTCGAGTCCAACCAAGGAGCTTTCTTT.

The V and J genes are TRBV5-1 and TRBJ1-4, with D perhaps TRBD1 (6 bases). This CDR3 contains 16 residues. With 5 bases removed from V and 4 bases from J, the gap between germline ends came to 18 bases. Germline V lookup: CDR1 SGHRS, CDR2 YFSETQ. The CDR3 nucleotides are TGCGCCAGCAGACGAGCGGACAGAAACAATAATGAAAAACTGTTTTTT. Its translation is CASRRADRNNNEKLFF. Combining the CDR3 with reference TRBV5-1 and TRBJ1-4 gives the whole variable domain KAGVTQTPRYLIKTRGQQVTLSCSPISGHRSVSWYQQTPGQGLQFLFEYFSETQRNKGNFPGRFSGRQFSNSRSEMNVSTLELGDSALYLCASRRADRNNNEKLFFGSGTQLSVL.

The genes are TRBV4-3 and TRBJ1-1; TRBD1 is a possible D gene (5 bases). Trimming pared 0 bases from V and 3 bases from J, leaving 11 bases between. CDR3 size: 15 residues. Per germline, CDR1 LGHNA and CDR2 YSLEER. This CDR3 is CASSQDWGDYTEAFF. DNA for the CDR3: TGCGCCAGCAGCCAAGATTGGGGGGATTACACTGAAGCTTTCTTT.

The chain links TRBV11-2 to TRBJ1-1, with a tentative D call TRBD1 (6 bases). Germline V gene sequence: CDR1 SGHAT, CDR2 FQNNGV. The CDR3 is 13 residues long. Trimming took 2 bases from V and 8 from J, leaving 12 bases between them. CDR3 sequence: CASSLPGQLEAFF. The DNA for the CDR3 is TGTGCCAGCAGCTTACCCGGACAGCTCGAAGCTTTCTTT.

The V and J genes are TRBV18 and TRBJ2-7, with TRBD1 as a possible D gene (6 bases). The germline V and J ends were trimmed by 3 bases and 9 bases, with 21 bases remaining between them. CDR3 length: 15 amino acids. CDR1 is KGHSH and CDR2 is LQKENI in the germline V gene. The CDR3, as DNA: TGTGCCAGCTCACCCTCCTTGACAGGTTCTACGGGGCAGTACTTC. Translation: CASSPSLTGSTGQYF.